Listed here are 24 T cell receptor beta chains from one sample, sequenced in a study of blood T cell repertoires in COVID-19. TCRdb's table, derived via immunoSEQ multiplex PCR, lists solely in-frame clones and lacks some. The sample comprises under 200,000 clones, 79% of which are singletons, and around 8.1% rests with the top ten. Sequenced input: peripheral blood. The receptors here all came from a woman aged 55-75 years with COVID-19, enrolled during active disease.

This clone was counted a few times. The chain combines TRBV3-1 (or the pseudogene TRBV3-2) with TRBJ2-2; D not certain. Looked up from germline, CDR1 is LGHDT and CDR2 is YNNKEL (reference sequence). V was cut by 3 bases and J by 3 bases, with 11 bases left in between. The CDR3 loop spans 15 amino acids. As DNA, the CDR3 is TGTGCCAGCAGCCATCTTAGTCGTGACACCGGGGAGCTGTTTTTT. Translated: CASSHLSRDTGELFF.

This clone was found once. The rearrangement uses TRBV7-3 and TRBJ2-3; 7 positions agree with TRBD1. The CDR3 has 15 residues. Germline CDR1 and CDR2: SGHTA and FQGTGA. The J segment lost 3 bases and the V segment lost 6 bases, leaving 9 bases of the junction unmatched. The CDR3 spells CASSRTGVRTDTQYF. Here the CDR3 DNA reads TGTGCCAGCAGTCGTACAGGGGTACGGACAGATACGCAGTATTTT.

This chain links TRBV29-1 with TRBJ2-5, with 7 bases fitting TRBD1. This CDR3 region has 13 residues. Germline CDR1 is SQVTM and CDR2 is ANQGSEA. V shed 5 bases and J 1 base; nucleotides not matched to a gene: 4. The CDR3 protein is CSVSDRVQETQYF. In nucleotides, the CDR3 is TGCAGCGTTTCTGACAGGGTCCAAGAGACCCAGTACTTC.

V and J are TRBV6-2 or TRBV6-3 and TRBJ2-3; TRBD2 matches at 9 bases. Germline V gene sequence: CDR1 MNHEY, CDR2 SVGEGT. The CDR3 is 18 amino acids. Trimming took 0 bases from V and 5 from J; bases not matched to a gene: 12. The CDR3: CASSYSPLEREVGDTQYF. The DNA of the CDR3 is TGTGCCAGCAGTTACTCCCCACTTGAGCGGGAGGTTGGAGATACGCAGTATTTT.

This clone has only a few counts. This chain joins TRBV12-3 or TRBV12-4 and TRBJ2-5, with TRBD2 matching over 9 bases. J lost 5 bases, V lost 4 bases, and 2 bases had no gene match. This CDR3 has 13 residues. CDR3 sequence: CASSSGLAETQYF. The CDR3 DNA reads as TGTGCCAGCAGTTCCGGACTAGCGGAGACCCAGTACTTC.

The chain couples TRBV10-3 to TRBJ1-2; no reliable D call. The V gene's germline CDR1 is ENHRY and CDR2 SYGVKD. V gave up 0 bases and J gave up 4 bases, with 9 bases separating them. The CDR3 consists of 14 residues. The CDR3 reads CAISESGGIYGYTF. CDR3 nucleotides: TGTGCCATCAGTGAGTCTGGAGGGATCTATGGCTACACCTTC.

This clone showed up just a few times. This rearrangement joins TRBV27 to TRBJ2-3; D possibly corresponds to TRBD2 (5 bases). Germline V CDR1 and CDR2: MNHEY, SMNVEV (reference sequence). V lost 3 bases to trimming and J lost 9 bases, with 19 bases between them. The CDR3 is 15 amino acids. The CDR3 loop reads CASSLALAGGPTQYF. The DNA for the CDR3 is TGTGCCAGCAGTTTGGCCCTTGCGGGTGGGCCCACGCAGTATTTT.

J is TRBJ2-1 and V is TRBV5-1; no firm D call. The CDR3 is made up of 13 amino acids. The germline gives CDR1 SGHRS, CDR2 YFSETQ. Deletions cut 0 bases from V and 6 bases from J, with 7 bases between. DNA of the CDR3: TGCGCCAGCAGCTTGGGACTCCGCAATGAGCAGTTCTTC. Protein: CASSLGLRNEQFF.

The chain combines TRBV28 with TRBJ1-5; the D is unclear. CDR1 and CDR2 (germline): MDHEN, SYDVKM. The V gene lost 5 bases and the J gene lost 5 bases, with 10 bases spanning the gap. The CDR3 has 13 residues. DNA for the CDR3: TGTGCCAGCAGTCTCCCTCGCGATCAGCCCCAGCATTTT. Translation gives CASSLPRDQPQHF. The variable domain in full, completed from reference TRBV28 and TRBJ1-5, reads DVKVTQSSRYLVKRTGEKVFLECVQDMDHENMFWYRQDPGLGLRLIYFSYDVKMKEKGDIPEGYSVSREKKERFSLILESASTNQTSMYLCASSLPRDQPQHFGDGTRLSIL.

CDR3 nucleotides: TGTGCCAGCAGCGCGTCGACAGGGGAAGCAGCAGATACGCAGTATTTT. Its protein product is CASSASTGEAADTQYF. The V call is TRBV9, the J call TRBJ2-3; 8 bases fit TRBD1. This CDR3 region has 16 residues. The ends lost 3 bases at V and 4 bases at J; junction bases unmatched: 10. CDR1 SGDLS and CDR2 YYNGEE come from the germline V gene.

This clone was observed a handful of times. The chain links TRBV2 to TRBJ2-7; D is ambiguous. This CDR3 comprises 13 residues. The V and J ends lost 4 bases and 2 bases respectively, with 9 bases between them. Germline values: CDR1 SNHLY, CDR2 FYNNEI. The DNA for the CDR3 is TGTGCCAGCAGTGCCGCGGCGGCCTACGAGCAGTACGTC. Translated: CASSAAAAYEQYV.

The table lists this clone with a count of one. This chain links TRBV7-3 with TRBJ2-1; 16 positions match TRBD2. Germline CDR1 and CDR2: SGHTA and FQGTGA. V was clipped by 8 bases and J by 0 bases; unmatched bases: 19. The CDR3 has 22 amino acids. DNA for the CDR3: TGTGCCAGCCCTTCGGGATTAGAGGGACTAGCGGGGGGGCCCAGCTCCTACAATGAGCAGTTCTTC. Protein: CASPSGLEGLAGGPSSYNEQFF.

The chain joins TRBV5-1 to TRBJ2-2, with 10 bases fitting TRBD2. Unmatched junction bases numbered 3, after V lost 0 bases and J lost 1 base. CDR1 is SGHRS, CDR2 YFSETQ, per germline. The CDR3 totals 17 residues. CDR3 residues: CASSLVRLAGNTGELFF. The CDR3 coding sequence is TGCGCCAGCAGCTTGGTCCGACTAGCGGGGAACACCGGGGAGCTGTTTTTT.

This clone was seen just once. The chain uses TRBV5-1 and TRBJ2-1; 12 bases are shared with TRBD2. The germline gives CDR1 SGHRS, CDR2 YFSETQ. The CDR3 is made up of 17 amino acids. V dropped 0 bases and J dropped 8; count of bases not matched to a gene: 9. The chain's CDR3 is CASSLGLAGGPGDEQFF. DNA of the CDR3: TGCGCCAGCAGCTTGGGGCTAGCGGGAGGGCCAGGTGATGAGCAGTTCTTC. Full variable domain (outside the CDR3, taken from reference TRBV5-1 and TRBJ2-1): KAGVTQTPRYLIKTRGQQVTLSCSPISGHRSVSWYQQTPGQGLQFLFEYFSETQRNKGNFPGRFSGRQFSNSRSEMNVSTLELGDSALYLCASSLGLAGGPGDEQFFGPGTRLTVL.

V and J are TRBV7-9 and TRBJ2-7; D is perhaps TRBD2 (5 bases). This CDR3 is built from 14 residues. The V end lost 1 base, the J end lost 6 bases, and 13 bases lay between the germline ends. In germline, CDR1 is SEHNR, CDR2 FQNEAQ (reference sequence). In DNA, the CDR3 is TGTGCCAGCAGCTTAGGTTCTGGGAGCGGCGAGCAGTACTTC. This gives the protein CASSLGSGSGEQYF. The whole variable domain, remainder taken from reference TRBV7-9 and TRBJ2-7, is DTGVSQNPRHKITKRGQNVTFRCDPISEHNRLYWYRQTLGQGPEFLTYFQNEAQLEKSRLLSDRFSAERPKGSFSTLEIQRTEQGDSAMYLCASSLGSGSGEQYFGPGTRLTVT.

This clone was counted between two and nine times. V usage is TRBV7-2 and J usage is TRBJ2-1; possible D gene TRBD2, 6 bases. The CDR3 totals 15 residues. The V and J ends lost 1 base and 5 bases respectively, with 12 bases between them. Germline V lookup: CDR1 SGHTA, CDR2 FQGNSA. Here the CDR3 reads CASSLEWTTNNEQFF. The CDR3 bases are TGTGCCAGCAGCTTAGAATGGACTACCAACAATGAGCAGTTCTTC.

This clone appeared a few times. V and J are TRBV6-5 and TRBJ2-7; TRBD1 is a possible D gene (5 bases). Trimming removed 5 bases from V and 3 bases from J, with 11 bases in between. There are 13 residues in the CDR3. CDR1 and CDR2 from the germline V gene are MNHEY and SVGAGI. CDR3 protein: CASSQTGYYEQYV. The CDR3 nucleotides are TGTGCCAGCAGTCAAACAGGATACTACGAGCAGTACGTC.

The genes are TRBV11-2 and TRBJ2-4; D is possibly TRBD2 (6 bases). The CDR3 consists of 17 residues. Germline V gene data show CDR1 as SGHAT and CDR2 as FQNNGV. Trimming shortened V by 5 bases and J by 0 bases, and 17 bases separated the two germline ends. CDR3 sequence reads: CASSGIGVGRAKNIQYF. The CDR3 coding sequence is TGTGCCAGCAGCGGGATAGGGGTCGGGAGAGCCAAAAACATTCAGTACTTC.

About this clone itself: The sample carries other DNA sequences with the same CDR3. The chain is built from TRBV7-3 and TRBJ1-1; maybe TRBD1 (5 bases). The CDR3 is made up of 13 amino acids. V lost 2 bases, J lost 5 bases, and 9 bases lay in between. The germline CDR1 and CDR2 sequences are SGHTA and FQGTGA. The DNA of the CDR3 is TGTGCCAGCAGCTTAGGGCAGGGTACTGAAGCTTTCTTT. It specifies CASSLGQGTEAFF.

This clone came up a few times. The J gene is TRBJ2-7, the V gene TRBV6-1; D is uncertain. Germline V lookup: CDR1 MNHNS, CDR2 SASEGT. The ends were cut back, 2 bases at V and 2 bases at J, with 10 bases in the middle. The CDR3 totals 14 residues. The CDR3: CASSERGPTYEQYF. Here the CDR3 DNA reads TGTGCCAGCAGTGAACGCGGTCCTACCTACGAGCAGTACTTC.

The rearrangement uses TRBV28 and TRBJ2-2, with 12 positions matching TRBD2. CDR1 is MDHEN, CDR2 SYDVKM, per germline. V lost 4 bases to trimming and J lost 3 bases; unmatched junction nucleotides: 3. This CDR3 is built from 16 residues. The DNA for the CDR3 is TGTGCCAGCAGTTCTCTAGCGGGAGGGTACACCGGGGAGCTGTTTTTT. It specifies CASSSLAGGYTGELFF.

This clone was recorded many times. V usage is TRBV5-4 and J usage is TRBJ2-7; a weak D match, TRBD2 (5 bases). Germline-derived CDR1 and CDR2 are SGHNT and YYREEE (reference sequence). V was pared by 4 bases and J by 2 bases, with 13 bases between. The CDR3 loop spans 14 amino acids. The CDR3 coding sequence is TGTGCCAGCAGCCCTAAGGACGGGACCTACGAGCAGTACTTC. It encodes CASSPKDGTYEQYF.

The rearrangement joins TRBV2 to TRBJ2-7, with 7 nucleotides matching TRBD2. Unmatched junction bases numbered 3, after V lost 2 bases and J lost 2 bases. The length of the CDR3 is 14 residues. CDR1 SNHLY and CDR2 FYNNEI come from the germline V gene. The CDR3 spells CASSERDYTYEQYV. The CDR3 nucleotides are TGTGCCAGCAGTGAAAGGGACTATACCTACGAGCAGTACGTC.

The chain is built from TRBV6-5 and TRBJ2-7, with D maybe TRBD2 (6 bases). This CDR3 is 13 amino acids long. Looked up from germline, CDR1 is MNHEY and CDR2 is SVGAGI. The ends were cut back, 5 bases at V and 4 bases at J, with 12 bases in the middle. CDR3 nucleotide sequence: TGTGCCAGCAGTCCCGGGAGTAGATACGAGCAGTACTTC. Protein sequence: CASSPGSRYEQYF.